The 13 T cell receptor beta chains below come from one sample, sequenced in a study of blood T cell repertoires in COVID-19. Libraries were prepared by immunoSEQ multiplex PCR; TCRdb keeps only in-frame clonotypes and omits some of them. Of about 160,000 clones in the sample, around 74% were seen once. Sequencing was done on a sample of peripheral blood. The receptors originated from a woman in her sixties or seventies with COVID-19, enrolled during active disease.

V gene TRBV4-1 combines with J gene TRBJ1-1; D possibly corresponds to TRBD1 (6 bases). CDR3 length: 15 amino acids. V gave up 1 base and J gave up 0 bases, with 9 bases separating them. From germline, CDR1 is MGHRA and CDR2 YSYEKL. Here the CDR3 reads CASSQADRLNTEAFF. The CDR3 DNA sequence: TGCGCCAGCAGCCAAGCGGACAGACTGAACACTGAAGCTTTCTTT.

The chain couples TRBV29-1 to TRBJ1-5; 7 nucleotides match TRBD1. The CDR3 consists of 13 residues. J lost 3 bases, V lost 6 bases, and 5 bases had no gene match. Germline CDR1 reads SQVTM; CDR2 reads ANQGSEA. The CDR3 DNA sequence: TGCAGCGTGAGGGGACAGAACAATCAGCCCCAGCATTTT. Protein: CSVRGQNNQPQHF.

The V and J genes are TRBV7-2 and TRBJ2-7, with 12 bases lining up with TRBD2. Germline V lookup: CDR1 SGHTA, CDR2 FQGNSA. This CDR3 is built from 16 residues. J was trimmed by 3 bases and V by 4 bases; bases with no gene match: 7. The CDR3 protein is CASSSPTSGSVYEQYF. For the CDR3, the DNA is TGTGCCAGCAGCTCCCCGACTAGCGGGAGCGTCTACGAGCAGTACTTC.

The rearrangement joins TRBV5-1 to TRBJ2-2; D possibly corresponds to TRBD2 (6 bases). V was clipped by 0 bases and J by 5 bases, with 11 bases between them. The CDR3 totals 15 residues. Looked up from germline, CDR1 is SGHRS and CDR2 is YFSETQ. CDR3 nucleotides: TGCGCCAGCAGCTTGGCCGGGACTGCAACCGGGGAGCTGTTTTTT. Its protein is CASSLAGTATGELFF.

The chain combines TRBV25-1 with TRBJ2-2, with D unclear. V was trimmed by 4 bases and J by 1 base, leaving 7 bases between them. CDR3 length: 14 residues. Germline assignment: CDR1 MGHDK and CDR2 SYGVNS. The CDR3 coding sequence is TGTGCCAGCAGTGCGCAGGAGAACACCGGGGAGCTGTTTTTT. This translates into CASSAQENTGELFF.

This clone was detected once. The rearrangement uses TRBV7-2 and TRBJ1-5, with D perhaps matching TRBD1 (6 bases). CDR3 length: 15 residues. The germline V gene has CDR1 SGHTA and CDR2 FQGNSA. V lost 2 bases to trimming and J lost 1 base, with 9 bases between them. The CDR3 loop is CASSLQGPSNQPQHF. As DNA, the CDR3 is TGTGCCAGCAGCTTACAGGGGCCCAGCAATCAGCCCCAGCATTTT. Based on the CDR3 plus reference TRBV7-2 and TRBJ1-5, the full variable domain is GAGVSQSPSNKVTEKGKDVELRCDPISGHTALYWYRQSLGQGLEFLIYFQGNSAPDKSGLPSDRFSAERTGGSVSTLTIQRTQQEDSAVYLCASSLQGPSNQPQHFGDGTRLSIL.

CDR3 coding DNA: TGTGCCAGCAGCTTGGCCGCCAGGGGCCAAGAGACCCAGTACTTC. Translating gives CASSLAARGQETQYF. The V gene is TRBV5-8, the J gene TRBJ2-5; D might be TRBD1 (6 bases). The V end was cut by 0 bases, the J end by 1 base, with 10 bases between. CDR3 size: 15 residues. The V gene's germline CDR1 is SGHTS and CDR2 YDEGEE.

The chain is built from TRBV19 and TRBJ2-2; TRBD1 might be the D (5 bases). Germline V gene sequence: CDR1 LNHDA, CDR2 SQIVND (reference sequence). Trimming cost V 7 bases and J 4 bases, with 16 bases left between them. This CDR3 has 15 amino acids. CDR3 DNA: TGTGCCAGTAACCTCGCAGGGCGGTCCACCGGGGAGCTGTTTTTT. Its protein is CASNLAGRSTGELFF. Based on the CDR3 plus reference TRBV19 and TRBJ2-2, the full variable domain is DGGITQSPKYLFRKEGQNVTLSCEQNLNHDAMYWYRQDPGQGLRLIYYSQIVNDFQKGDIAEGYSVSREKKESFPLTVTSAQKNPTAFYLCASNLAGRSTGELFFGEGSRLTVL.

J is TRBJ2-3 and V is TRBV24-1; TRBD2 aligns across 7 bases. V lost 4 bases and J lost 3; bases outside the gene matches: 9. CDR1 and CDR2 from the germline V gene are KGHDR and SFDVKD. The CDR3 is 16 residues long. This CDR3 reads CATSDPTSLGTDTQYF. CDR3 nucleotides: TGTGCCACCAGTGACCCGACTAGCCTTGGAACAGATACGCAGTATTTT.

The CDR3 DNA is TGTGCCAGCAGCCGCCAACTAGCGGGGGGTTACAATGAGCAGTTCTTC. It yields the protein CASSRQLAGGYNEQFF. The chain joins TRBV4-2 to TRBJ2-1, with 12 bases aligning to TRBD2. This CDR3 comprises 16 residues. After removal of 4 bases from V and 4 bases from J, the junction contained 5 bases not matched to a gene. CDR1 and CDR2 from the germline V gene are LGHNA and YNFKEQ.

V and J are TRBV5-1 and TRBJ1-1, with 7 bases lining up with TRBD1. The germline V gene encodes CDR1 SGHRS and CDR2 YFSETQ. Trimming removed 4 bases from V and 7 bases from J; junction bases left unmatched: 10. CDR3 length equals 14 residues. The CDR3 here is CASSRDSSRGEAFF. The CDR3 DNA is TGCGCCAGCAGCAGGGACAGTTCAAGGGGTGAAGCTTTCTTT. The entire variable domain, with the rest obtained from reference TRBV5-1 and TRBJ1-1, is as follows: KAGVTQTPRYLIKTRGQQVTLSCSPISGHRSVSWYQQTPGQGLQFLFEYFSETQRNKGNFPGRFSGRQFSNSRSEMNVSTLELGDSALYLCASSRDSSRGEAFFGQGTRLTVV.

This clone has ten or more counts. This rearrangement joins TRBV19 to TRBJ1-3, with 8 bases matching TRBD1. The CDR3 covers 15 residues. Germline V CDR1 and CDR2: LNHDA, SQIVND (reference sequence). After removal of 6 bases from V and 4 bases from J, the junction contained 8 bases not matched to a gene. The CDR3, as DNA: TGTGCCAGTAGAACCGACAGGGGAGTAGGAAACACCATATATTTT. Amino acid sequence: CASRTDRGVGNTIYF.

This rearrangement joins TRBV2 to TRBJ1-5; D is possibly TRBD1 (5 bases). The V gene lost 6 bases and the J gene lost 2 bases, with 17 bases spanning the gap. The CDR3 extends over 16 amino acids. The germline gives CDR1 SNHLY, CDR2 FYNNEI. CDR3 nucleotide sequence: TGTGCCAGCAGCCAAGAGCAGGGCCATGGCAATCAGCCCCAGCATTTT. This codes for CASSQEQGHGNQPQHF.